This entry is about one T cell receptor beta chain. Its antigen is currently unknown. The data stem from a study of T cells in localized non-small cell lung cancer. The CDR3 is 18 residues long. Germline V gene lookup returns CDR1 MNHEY and CDR2 SMNVEV (reference sequence). J was trimmed by 1 base and V by 8 bases; bases with no gene match: 14. Some clones are missing from TCRdb's copy, which holds only in-frame ones; the method was immunoSEQ multiplex PCR. The data show some 35,000 clones, 90% to 95% seen once. The study, taken as a whole, reports: Across samples, adjacent lung featured a median approximately 60 of the top 100 tumor clones. Sequence data derive from only one tumor region, so heterogeneity remains possible. In uninvolved adjacent lung, T cell clonality reached its highest value, exceeding tumor.

V is TRBV27 and J is TRBJ1-5; TRBD1 matches at 10 bases. This clonotype was obtained from a female donor at least 60 years old with stage I lung adenocarcinoma. Sequencing used peripheral blood, obtained before any cancer treatment. Here the CDR3 reads CASSRETGGGTSNQPQHF. Here the CDR3 DNA reads TGTGCCAGCTCACGTGAGACAGGGGGCGGCACAAGCAATCAGCCCCAGCATTTT.